This entry lists 4 T cell receptor beta chains sequenced from one sample in a study of blood T cell repertoires in COVID-19. The protocol was immunoSEQ multiplex PCR, while the TCRdb copy is restricted to in-frame clones and leaves out a portion. The data show under 300,000 clones, 70% to 85% seen once. The source material was peripheral blood. The receptors come from a woman aged 40 to 50 with active or convalescent COVID-19.

The V call is TRBV6-6, the J call TRBJ1-2; TRBD1 agrees at 8 bases. The CDR3 spans 15 residues. V gave up 6 bases and J gave up 7 bases; unmatched junction bases: 13. Germline V lookup: CDR1 MNHNY, CDR2 SVGAGI (reference sequence). The CDR3 bases are TGTGCCAGCAGCCCCACAGGGGGTGGGCTTTTTGGCTACACCTTC. Its protein is CASSPTGGGLFGYTF.

The chain joins TRBV6-4 to TRBJ2-3, with D tentatively TRBD2 (6 bases). Looked up from germline, CDR1 is MRHNA and CDR2 is SNTAGT. The CDR3 runs to 14 residues. Trimming shortened V by 6 bases and J by 8 bases, and 18 bases separated the two germline ends. For the CDR3, the DNA is TGTGCCAGCAGGGAGGGGCCCCGGGCGAGTACGCAGTATTTT. It encodes CASREGPRASTQYF.

This chain uses TRBV9 with TRBJ2-2; D might be TRBD2 (6 bases). CDR3 length: 18 amino acids. The germline CDR1 and CDR2 sequences are SGDLS and YYNGEE. V was trimmed by 5 bases and J by 5 bases, leaving 25 bases between them. CDR3 region: CASRGSWDSGVETGELFF. The CDR3 region has the DNA TGTGCCAGCAGAGGTAGTTGGGATAGCGGCGTGGAAACCGGGGAGCTGTTTTTT. Full variable domain (missing parts from reference TRBV9 and TRBJ2-2): DSGVTQTPKHLITATGQRVTLRCSPRSGDLSVYWYQQSLDQGLQFLIQYYNGEERAKGNILERFSAQQFPDLHSELNLSSLELGDSALYFCASRGSWDSGVETGELFFGEGSRLTVL.

The chain uses TRBV7-9 and TRBJ1-3, with D tentatively TRBD1 (5 bases). CDR3 length equals 15 residues. Germline V gives CDR1 SEHNR, CDR2 FQNEAQ (reference sequence). V was pared by 2 bases and J by 1 base, with 9 bases between. CDR3 protein: CASSLRGVSGNTIYF. As DNA, the CDR3 is TGTGCCAGCAGCTTACGGGGGGTTTCTGGAAACACCATATATTTT.